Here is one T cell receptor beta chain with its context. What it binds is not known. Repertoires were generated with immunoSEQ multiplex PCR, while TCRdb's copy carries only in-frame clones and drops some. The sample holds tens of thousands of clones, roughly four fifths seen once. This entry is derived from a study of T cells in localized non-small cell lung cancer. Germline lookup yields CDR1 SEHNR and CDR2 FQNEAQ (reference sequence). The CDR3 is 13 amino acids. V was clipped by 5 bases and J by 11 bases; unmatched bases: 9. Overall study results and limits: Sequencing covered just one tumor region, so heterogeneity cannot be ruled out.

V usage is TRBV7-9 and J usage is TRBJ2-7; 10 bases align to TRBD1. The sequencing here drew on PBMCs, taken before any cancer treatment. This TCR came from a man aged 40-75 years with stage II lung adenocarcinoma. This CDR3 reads CASSPQGGTGEYF. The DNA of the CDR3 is TGTGCCAGCAGCCCCCAGGGAGGGACAGGGGAGTACTTC.